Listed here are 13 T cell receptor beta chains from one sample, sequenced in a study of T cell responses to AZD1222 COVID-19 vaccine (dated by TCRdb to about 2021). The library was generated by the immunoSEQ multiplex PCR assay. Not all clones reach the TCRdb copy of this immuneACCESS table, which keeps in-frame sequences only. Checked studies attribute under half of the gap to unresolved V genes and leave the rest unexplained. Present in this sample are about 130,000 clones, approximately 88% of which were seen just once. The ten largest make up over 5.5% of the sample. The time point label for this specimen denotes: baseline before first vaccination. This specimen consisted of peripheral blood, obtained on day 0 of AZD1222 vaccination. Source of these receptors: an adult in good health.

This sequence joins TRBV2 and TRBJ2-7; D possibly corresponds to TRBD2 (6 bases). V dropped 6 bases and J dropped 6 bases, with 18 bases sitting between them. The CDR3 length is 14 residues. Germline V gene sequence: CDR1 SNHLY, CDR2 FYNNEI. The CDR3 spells CASRAMAGMSEQYF. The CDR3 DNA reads TGTGCCAGCAGAGCCATGGCGGGGATGTCCGAGCAGTACTTC.

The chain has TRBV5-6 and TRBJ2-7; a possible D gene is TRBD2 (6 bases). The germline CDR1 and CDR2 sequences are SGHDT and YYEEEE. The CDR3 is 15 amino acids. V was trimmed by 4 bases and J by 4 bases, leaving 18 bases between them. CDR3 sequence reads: CASSRWWTTSYEQYF. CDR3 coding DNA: TGTGCCAGCAGCCGTTGGTGGACTACCAGTTACGAGCAGTACTTC.

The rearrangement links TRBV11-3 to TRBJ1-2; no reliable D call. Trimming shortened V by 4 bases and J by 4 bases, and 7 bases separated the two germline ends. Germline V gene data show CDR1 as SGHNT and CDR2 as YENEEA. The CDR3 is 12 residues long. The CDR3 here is CASSSNSYGYTF. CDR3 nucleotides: TGTGCCAGCAGCTCAAACAGCTATGGCTACACCTTC. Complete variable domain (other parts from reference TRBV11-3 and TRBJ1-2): EAGVVQSPRYKIIEKKQPVAFWCNPISGHNTLYWYLQNLGQGPELLIRYENEEAVDDSQLPKDRFSAERLKGVDSTLKIQPAELGDSAVYLCASSSNSYGYTFGSGTRLTVV.

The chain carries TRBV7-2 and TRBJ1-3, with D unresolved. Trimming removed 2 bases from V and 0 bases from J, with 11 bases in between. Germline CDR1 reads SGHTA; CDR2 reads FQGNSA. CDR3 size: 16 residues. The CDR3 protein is CASSLFRSYSGNTIYF. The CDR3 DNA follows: TGTGCCAGCAGCTTATTTAGAAGTTACTCTGGAAACACCATATATTTT.

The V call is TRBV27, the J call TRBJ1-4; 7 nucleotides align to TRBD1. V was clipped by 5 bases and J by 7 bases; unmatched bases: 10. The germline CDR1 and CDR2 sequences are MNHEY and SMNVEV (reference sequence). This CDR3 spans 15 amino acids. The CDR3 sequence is CASSPRQGRGEKLFF. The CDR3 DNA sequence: TGTGCCAGCAGTCCTCGACAGGGTAGGGGTGAAAAACTGTTTTTT.

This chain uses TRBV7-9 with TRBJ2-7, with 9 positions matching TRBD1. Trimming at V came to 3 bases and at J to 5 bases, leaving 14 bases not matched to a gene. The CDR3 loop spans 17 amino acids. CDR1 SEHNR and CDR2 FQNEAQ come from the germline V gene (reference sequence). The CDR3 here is CASSFRDREKGPHEQYF. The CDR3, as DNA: TGTGCCAGCAGCTTTAGGGACAGGGAGAAGGGCCCCCACGAGCAGTACTTC.

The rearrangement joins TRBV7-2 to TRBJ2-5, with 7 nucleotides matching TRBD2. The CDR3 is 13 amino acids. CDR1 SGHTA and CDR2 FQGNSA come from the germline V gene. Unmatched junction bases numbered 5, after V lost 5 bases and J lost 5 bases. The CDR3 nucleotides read TGTGCCAGCAGCCGGACTAGGCAGGAGACCCAGTACTTC. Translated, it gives CASSRTRQETQYF.

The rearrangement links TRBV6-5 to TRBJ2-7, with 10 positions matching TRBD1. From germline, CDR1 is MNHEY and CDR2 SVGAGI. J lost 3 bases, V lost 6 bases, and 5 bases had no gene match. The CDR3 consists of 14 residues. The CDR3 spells CASSPRDRGYEQYF. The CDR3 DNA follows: TGTGCCAGCAGCCCCCGGGACAGGGGCTACGAGCAGTACTTC.

CDR3 residues: CASRPQGGAYEQYF. The CDR3 DNA reads TGTGCCAGCAGACCACAGGGGGGAGCTTACGAGCAGTACTTC. The chain has TRBV5-4 and TRBJ2-7, with 8 bases matching TRBD1. Germline V gives CDR1 SGHNT, CDR2 YYREEE (reference sequence). The J segment lost 4 bases and the V segment lost 5 bases, leaving 8 bases of the junction unmatched. This CDR3 is 14 amino acids long.

The CDR3 DNA follows: TGTGCCAGCAGGGGACAGGGGACAGATACGCAGTATTTT. Translating it yields CASRGQGTDTQYF. The chain has TRBV28 and TRBJ2-3; 10 nucleotides agree with TRBD1. This CDR3 has 13 amino acids. Germline CDR1 MDHEN, CDR2 SYDVKM. Germline trimming cut 6 bases from V and 3 bases from J; bases unmatched to any gene: 0.

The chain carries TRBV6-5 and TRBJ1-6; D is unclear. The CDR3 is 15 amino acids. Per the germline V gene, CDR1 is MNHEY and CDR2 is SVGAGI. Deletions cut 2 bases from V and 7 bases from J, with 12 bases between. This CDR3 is CASSYRGSTNSPLHF. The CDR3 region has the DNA TGTGCCAGCAGTTACCGCGGGAGTACAAATTCACCCCTCCACTTT.

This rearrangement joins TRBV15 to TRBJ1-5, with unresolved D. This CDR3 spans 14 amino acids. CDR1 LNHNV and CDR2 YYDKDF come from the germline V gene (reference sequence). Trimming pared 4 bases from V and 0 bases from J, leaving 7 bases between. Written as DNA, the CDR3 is TGTGCCACCAGCATGCGGATTAGCAATCAGCCCCAGCATTTT. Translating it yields CATSMRISNQPQHF.

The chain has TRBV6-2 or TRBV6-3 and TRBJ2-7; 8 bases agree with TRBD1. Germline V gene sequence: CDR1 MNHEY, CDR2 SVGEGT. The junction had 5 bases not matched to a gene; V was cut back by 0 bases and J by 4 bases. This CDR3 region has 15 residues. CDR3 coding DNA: TGTGCCAGCAGTTACTCACAGGGGGTGGTGTACGAGCAGTACTTC. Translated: CASSYSQGVVYEQYF.